The clone carrying this TCR beta chain was recorded only once. The data were taken from a study of blood T cell repertoires in COVID-19. As for the study in general: Sample material is recorded as cDNA or gDNA derived from T cells, B-cell-depleted T cells, or PBMCs.

Germline V gives CDR1 MNHEY, CDR2 SVGEGT. V shed 0 bases and J 4 bases; nucleotides not matched to a gene: 3. The CDR3 sequence is 17 residues long. The study recruited people aged roughly 18 to 100 years across about two dozen US areas. Cohort 3 donors were reported recovered after two negative PCRs, clearance, or symptom resolution. In the original workflow: Amplification with reference gene primers provided the estimates of nucleated cell counts. Using immunoSEQ multiplex PCR, the repertoire was profiled, and TCRdb retains in-frame clones only, with some absent. V and J calls and clone size come straight from that table; D and trimming were deduced from the DNA. The sample gives a few hundred thousand clones, approximately 89% of which show up once; approximately 9.4% is in the top ten.

The sample comprised PBMCs or T cells enriched from blood (not recorded which). V usage is TRBV6-2 or TRBV6-3 and J usage is TRBJ2-1; TRBD2 matches at 13 bases. This clonotype originated in a middle-aged woman who had recovered from COVID-19. CDR3 sequence: CASSYSLAGGLYNEQFF. CDR3 sequence (DNA): TGTGCCAGCAGTTACTCACTAGCGGGGGGGCTGTACAATGAGCAGTTCTTC.